The T cell receptor beta chain under discussion was sequenced for a study of neurological immune-mediated disorders. This CDR3 contains 12 residues. V was shortened by 6 bases and J by 5 bases, with 8 bases between the two germline ends. TCRdb ran MiXCR on the 5' RACE reads and lists one entry per CDR3 protein. Of almost 85,000 distinct CDR3 sequences detected, just over 2.5% appear once; the ten largest clones hold around 1.1%. This clonotype was counted many times. The receptor's source is a woman between 25 and 40 years old with multiple sclerosis. V is TRBV12-3 or TRBV12-4 and J is TRBJ1-5, with D unresolved. Specimen: PBMCs. In DNA, the CDR3 is TGTGCCAGCAGCCCGGTCGATCAGCCCCAGCATTTT. Protein product: CASSPVDQPQHF.